The clone carrying this TCR beta chain was observed a few times. Its antigen is still unknown. Using immunoSEQ multiplex PCR, the repertoire was profiled, and TCRdb retains in-frame clones only, with some absent. The sample includes tens of thousands of clones, roughly 84% of them seen just once. Trimming left V 4 bases short and J 4 bases short, with 17 bases between. The CDR3 length is 16 residues. Germline CDR1 SGHAT, CDR2 FQDESV (reference sequence). These data originate in a study of PD-L1 blockade in urothelial cancer. Study in general: Median blood clonality was roughly 0.078, with 75,000 to 100,000 unique TCRs.

Study results and limitations: Those with durable benefit had larger increases in tumor-associated blood clones at 3 weeks.

Time point reported: peripheral blood 6 weeks after treatment start. The genes are TRBV11-1 and TRBJ2-1; D perhaps matches TRBD1 (6 bases). The sequenced sample was PBMCs, obtained around atezolizumab (anti-PD-L1) treatment. The receptor was derived from a man aged 65 to 85 with urothelial cancer. The CDR3 is CASSSLPGTTYNEQFF. CDR3 sequence (DNA): TGTGCCAGCAGCTCCCTCCCCGGGACAACATACAATGAGCAGTTCTTC.